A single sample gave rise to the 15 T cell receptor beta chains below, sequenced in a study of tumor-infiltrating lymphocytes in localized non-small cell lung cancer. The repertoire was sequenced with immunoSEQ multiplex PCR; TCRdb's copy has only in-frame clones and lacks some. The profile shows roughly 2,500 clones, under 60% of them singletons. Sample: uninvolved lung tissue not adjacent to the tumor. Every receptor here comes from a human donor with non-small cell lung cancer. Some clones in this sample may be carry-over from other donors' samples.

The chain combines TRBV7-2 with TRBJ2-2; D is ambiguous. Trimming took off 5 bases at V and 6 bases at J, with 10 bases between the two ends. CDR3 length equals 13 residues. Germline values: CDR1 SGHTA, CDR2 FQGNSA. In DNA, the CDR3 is TGTGCCAGCAGCCGCCTAGAGGCCGGGGAGCTGTTTTTT. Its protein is CASSRLEAGELFF. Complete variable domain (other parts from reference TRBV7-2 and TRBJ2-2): GAGVSQSPSNKVTEKGKDVELRCDPISGHTALYWYRQSLGQGLEFLIYFQGNSAPDKSGLPSDRFSAERTGGSVSTLTIQRTQQEDSAVYLCASSRLEAGELFFGEGSRLTVL.

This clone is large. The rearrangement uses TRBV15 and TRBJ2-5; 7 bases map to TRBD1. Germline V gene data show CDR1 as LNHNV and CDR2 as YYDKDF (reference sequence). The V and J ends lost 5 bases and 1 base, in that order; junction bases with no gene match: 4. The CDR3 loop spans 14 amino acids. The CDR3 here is CATSLNRGQETQYF. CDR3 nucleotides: TGTGCCACCAGCCTCAACAGGGGCCAAGAGACCCAGTACTTC.

CDR3 sequence reads: CASSPLGLGGANVLTF. CDR3 DNA sequence: TGCGCCAGCAGCCCCTTGGGGCTCGGTGGGGCCAACGTCCTGACTTTC. V is TRBV4-1 and J is TRBJ2-6; D possibly corresponds to TRBD1 (5 bases). The ends were cut back, 4 bases at V and 3 bases at J, with 13 bases in the middle. The CDR3 is made up of 16 amino acids. CDR1 and CDR2 (germline): MGHRA, YSYEKL.

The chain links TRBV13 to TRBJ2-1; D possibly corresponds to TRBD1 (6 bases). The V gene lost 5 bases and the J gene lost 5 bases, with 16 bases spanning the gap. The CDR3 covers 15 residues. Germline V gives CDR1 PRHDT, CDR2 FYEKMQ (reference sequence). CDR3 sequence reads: CASSTQGWPHNEQFF. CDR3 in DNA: TGTGCCAGCAGCACTCAGGGGTGGCCCCACAATGAGCAGTTCTTC. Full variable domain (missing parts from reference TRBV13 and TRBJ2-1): AAGVIQSPRHLIKEKRETATLKCYPIPRHDTVYWYQQGPGQDPQFLISFYEKMQSDKGSIPDRFSAQQFSDYHSELNMSSLELGDSALYFCASSTQGWPHNEQFFGPGTRLTVL.

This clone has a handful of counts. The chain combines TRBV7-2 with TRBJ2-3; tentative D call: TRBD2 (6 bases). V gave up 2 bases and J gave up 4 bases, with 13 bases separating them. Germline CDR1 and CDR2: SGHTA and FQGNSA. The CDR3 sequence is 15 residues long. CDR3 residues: CASSLTGRYADTQYF. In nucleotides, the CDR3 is TGTGCCAGCAGCTTAACCGGGAGATATGCAGATACGCAGTATTTT. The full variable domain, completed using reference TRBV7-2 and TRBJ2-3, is GAGVSQSPSNKVTEKGKDVELRCDPISGHTALYWYRQSLGQGLEFLIYFQGNSAPDKSGLPSDRFSAERTGGSVSTLTIQRTQQEDSAVYLCASSLTGRYADTQYFGPGTRLTVL.

CDR3 sequence reads: CASSQATGETQYF. The CDR3 DNA reads as TGCGCCAGCAGCCAAGCGACTGGGGAGACCCAGTACTTC. The chain recombines TRBV4-3 with TRBJ2-5; no clear D gene. Germline V gives CDR1 LGHNA, CDR2 YSLEER. V lost 1 base, J lost 5 bases, and 8 bases lay in between. The CDR3 spans 13 residues.

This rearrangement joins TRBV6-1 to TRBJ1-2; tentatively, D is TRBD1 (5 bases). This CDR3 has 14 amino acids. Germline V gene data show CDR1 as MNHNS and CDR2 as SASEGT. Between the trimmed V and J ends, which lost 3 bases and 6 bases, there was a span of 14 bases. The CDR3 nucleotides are TGTGCCAGCAGTGACGGGTCAGGGTCCCATGGCTACACCTTC. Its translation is CASSDGSGSHGYTF.

This CDR3 is CSVEVLAGRTDTQYF. CDR3 in DNA: TGCAGCGTTGAAGTTCTAGCGGGACGCACAGATACGCAGTATTTT. This chain links TRBV29-1 with TRBJ2-3, with 9 bases that match TRBD2. Trimming at V came to 1 base and at J to 1 base, leaving 3 bases not matched to a gene. CDR3 length equals 15 residues. Germline CDR1 is SQVTM and CDR2 is ANQGSEA.

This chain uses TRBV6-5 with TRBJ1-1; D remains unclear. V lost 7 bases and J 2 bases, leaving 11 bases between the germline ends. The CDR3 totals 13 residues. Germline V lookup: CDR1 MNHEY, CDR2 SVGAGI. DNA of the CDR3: TGTGCCAGCACTAAAGAGAGCAACACTGAAGCTTTCTTT. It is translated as CASTKESNTEAFF.

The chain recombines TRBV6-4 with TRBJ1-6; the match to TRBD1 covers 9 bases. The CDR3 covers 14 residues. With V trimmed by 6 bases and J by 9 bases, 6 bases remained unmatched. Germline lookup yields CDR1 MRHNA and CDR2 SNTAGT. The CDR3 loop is CASRYRGHGSPLHF. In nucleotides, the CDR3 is TGTGCCAGCAGATACAGGGGGCATGGTTCACCCCTCCACTTT.

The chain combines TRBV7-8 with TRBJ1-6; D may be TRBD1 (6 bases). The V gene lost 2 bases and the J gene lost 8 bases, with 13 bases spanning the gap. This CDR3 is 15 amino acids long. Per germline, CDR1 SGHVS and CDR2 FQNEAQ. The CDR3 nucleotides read TGTGCCAGCAGCTTAATAGGGGGGGAAGATTCACCCCTCCACTTT. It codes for CASSLIGGEDSPLHF. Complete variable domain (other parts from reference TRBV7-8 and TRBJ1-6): GAGVSQSPRYKVAKRGQDVALRCDPISGHVSLFWYQQALGQGPEFLTYFQNEAQLDKSGLPSDRFFAERPEGSVSTLKIQRTQQEDSAVYLCASSLIGGEDSPLHFGNGTRLTVT.

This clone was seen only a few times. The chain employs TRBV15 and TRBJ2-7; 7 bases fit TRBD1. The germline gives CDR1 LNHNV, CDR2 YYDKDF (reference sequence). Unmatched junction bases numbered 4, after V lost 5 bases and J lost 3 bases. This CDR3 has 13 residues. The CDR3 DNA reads TGTGCCACCAGCGGGGGACAGAACTACGAGCAGTACTTC. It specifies CATSGGQNYEQYF.

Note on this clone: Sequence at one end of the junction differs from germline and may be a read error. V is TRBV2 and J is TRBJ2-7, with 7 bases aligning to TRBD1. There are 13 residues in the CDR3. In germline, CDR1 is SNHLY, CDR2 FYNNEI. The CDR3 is CASREDRAYEQYF. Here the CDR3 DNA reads TGTGCCAGCAGAGAAGACAGGGCCTACGAGCAGTACTTC.

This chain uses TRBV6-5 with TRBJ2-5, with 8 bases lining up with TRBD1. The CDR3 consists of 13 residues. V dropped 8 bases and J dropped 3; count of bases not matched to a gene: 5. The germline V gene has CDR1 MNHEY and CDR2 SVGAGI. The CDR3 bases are TGTGCCAGCGCGAGGACAGGGAAAGAGACCCAGTACTTC. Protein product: CASARTGKETQYF.

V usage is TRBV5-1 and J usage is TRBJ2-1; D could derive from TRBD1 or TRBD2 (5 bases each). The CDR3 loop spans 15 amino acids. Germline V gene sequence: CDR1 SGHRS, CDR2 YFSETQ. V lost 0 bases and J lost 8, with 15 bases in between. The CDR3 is CASSLDGTVTYEQFF. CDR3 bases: TGCGCCAGCAGCTTGGACGGGACCGTCACGTATGAGCAGTTCTTC. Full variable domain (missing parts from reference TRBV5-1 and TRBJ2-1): KAGVTQTPRYLIKTRGQQVTLSCSPISGHRSVSWYQQTPGQGLQFLFEYFSETQRNKGNFPGRFSGRQFSNSRSEMNVSTLELGDSALYLCASSLDGTVTYEQFFGPGTRLTVL.